One and the same sample provided the 9 T cell receptor beta chains below, sequenced in a study of blood T cells in healthy people across ages. A sample-barcoded 5' primer and a J-beta primer mix were used in a second PCR of roughly 7 to 11 cycles. TCRdb itself ran the 5' RACE reads through MiXCR, one entry per CDR3 protein. The table lists 1.8 million or so distinct CDR3 sequences, about two fifths of them singletons. The source material was blood. The receptor source for this set is a human donor in good health.

J is TRBJ2-7 and V is TRBV6-5; the match to TRBD1 covers 12 bases. CDR1 and CDR2 (germline): MNHEY, SVGAGI. V dropped 3 bases and J dropped 6; count of bases not matched to a gene: 6. The CDR3 has 15 residues. CDR3 sequence: CASSYGGTGGFEQYF. DNA of the CDR3: TGTGCCAGCAGTTATGGCGGGACAGGGGGCTTCGAGCAGTACTTC.

This clonotype appeared a few times. The J gene is TRBJ2-7, the V gene TRBV13; either TRBD1 or TRBD2 may supply D (7 bases each). V gave up 1 base and J gave up 5 bases, with 15 bases separating them. CDR1 and CDR2 from the germline V gene are PRHDT and FYEKMQ (reference sequence). CDR3 length: 15 amino acids. CDR3 nucleotide sequence: TGTGCCAGCAGCTTAGAGGGCAGGGGGAGGGACGAGCAGTACTTC. This sequence encodes CASSLEGRGRDEQYF.

The chain carries TRBV6-5 and TRBJ1-4, with 7 positions matching TRBD1. The V and J ends lost 4 bases and 5 bases, in that order; junction bases with no gene match: 4. CDR1 is MNHEY and CDR2 is SVGAGI in the germline V gene. The CDR3 extends over 14 amino acids. Written as DNA, the CDR3 is TGTGCCAGCAGTTTCGACAGGGTAAATGAAAAACTGTTTTTT. Protein sequence: CASSFDRVNEKLFF.

The rearrangement uses TRBV7-9 and TRBJ2-5; 8 bases align to TRBD1. V gave up 1 base and J gave up 8 bases; unmatched junction bases: 27. Germline CDR1 SEHNR, CDR2 FQNEAQ (reference sequence). The CDR3 totals 21 residues. The CDR3 is CASSLEARGLTAVGAKSTQYF. The CDR3 nucleotides read TGTGCCAGCAGCTTAGAGGCCAGGGGGCTCACGGCGGTTGGGGCGAAGTCTACCCAGTACTTC.

This clonotype was seen at least ten times. The rearrangement links TRBV12-3 or TRBV12-4 to TRBJ2-6; the D gene is possibly TRBD2 (6 bases). CDR3 size: 20 residues. Trimming shortened V by 7 bases and J by 0 bases, and 25 bases separated the two germline ends. In DNA form, the CDR3 reads TGTGCCAGCAATCTTCGGGTTTTCGGGACTTCTAGCTCTGGGGCCAACGTCCTGACTTTC. Translation gives CASNLRVFGTSSSGANVLTF.

In its sample, this clonotype was seen a few times. The J gene is TRBJ2-7, the V gene TRBV5-1; 7 nucleotides align to TRBD2. J lost 2 bases, V lost 5 bases, and 7 bases had no gene match. Germline lookup yields CDR1 SGHRS and CDR2 YFSETQ. This CDR3 is 14 amino acids long. In DNA form, the CDR3 reads TGCGCCAGCAGGGGGGGGGACGGCGCCTACGAGCAGTACTTC. Translation gives CASRGGDGAYEQYF.

The CDR3 sequence: CASSPGQGVMTGELFF. CDR3 nucleotide sequence: TGCGCCAGCAGCCCGGGACAGGGGGTCATGACCGGGGAGCTGTTTTTT. The chain links TRBV4-3 to TRBJ2-2; 11 positions agree with TRBD1. The germline gives CDR1 LGHNA, CDR2 YSLEER. V lost 4 bases, J lost 5 bases, and 6 bases stayed unmatched. The CDR3 loop spans 16 amino acids.

The chain combines TRBV6-2 or TRBV6-3 with TRBJ1-2; weak D call: TRBD1 (6 bases). This CDR3 comprises 14 residues. The V end was cut by 3 bases, the J end by 6 bases, with 14 bases between. Germline V gives CDR1 MNHEY, CDR2 SVGEGT. CDR3 sequence: CASSYYGTSDGYTF. Here the CDR3 DNA reads TGTGCCAGCAGTTATTACGGGACATCCGATGGCTACACCTTC.

The chain carries TRBV25-1 and TRBJ1-1; D gene unclear. Trimming shortened V by 1 base and J by 5 bases, and 5 bases separated the two germline ends. Germline V gene sequence: CDR1 MGHDK, CDR2 SYGVNS. The CDR3 is 12 residues long. The CDR3 DNA sequence: TGTGCCAGCAGTGAATCTTATACTGAAGCTTTCTTT. This sequence encodes CASSESYTEAFF.